The clone carrying this T cell receptor beta chain occurred many times. Antigen: not known. The data derive from a study of Graves' ophthalmopathy and Graves' hyperthyroidism. Study-wide points: Using a 13-signature model, the authors split ophthalmopathy from stable hyperthyroidism, with 85% to 90% sensitivity and 81.08% specificity.

This CDR3 spans 13 amino acids. The V end was cut by 4 bases, the J end by 6 bases, with 9 bases between. CDR1 is SNHLY and CDR2 is FYNNEI in the germline V gene. TCR beta CDR3 regions were amplified from RNA transcripts. HTBI primers were used in a first-round RT-PCR, which preceded a second-round multiplex PCR. TCRdb used MiXCR to reprocess the multiplex PCR reads, holding one entry per CDR3 protein. Of some 350,000 distinct CDR3 sequences listed, about a sixth are singletons. The source material was peripheral blood. The J gene is TRBJ2-2, the V gene TRBV2; D ambiguous. The clonotype originates from an adult woman with stable Graves' hyperthyroidism. The CDR3 coding sequence is TGTGCCAGCAGTGCTGTTTGGGCCGGGGAGCTGTTTTTT. This translates into CASSAVWAGELFF.